The clone carrying this T cell receptor (beta chain) was counted a few times. With 60 Vbeta and 13 Jbeta primers, the PCR was carried out. Clones were sequenced by immunoSEQ multiplex PCR, and TCRdb holds only the in-frame ones, with some missing. The table lists 150,000 to 200,000 clones, roughly 83% of them singletons, with approximately 1.4% in the top ten. These data are taken from a study of cytomegalovirus exposure and HLA in healthy donors. Sequences were obtained from PBMCs. This TCR was recovered from a woman aged 45 to 65 in good health and CMV-seronegative.

The CDR3 region is CASSYGTRSMFF. The DNA of the CDR3 is TGTGCCAGCAGTTACGGGACTAGAAGCATGTTCTTC. V and J are TRBV6-5 and TRBJ2-1; 8 nucleotides line up with TRBD2. V lost 2 bases and J lost 15; bases outside the gene matches: 6. This CDR3 spans 12 amino acids. The V gene's germline CDR1 is MNHEY and CDR2 SVGAGI.